One T cell receptor (beta chain) is described in this entry. Its antigen is not known. This CDR3 spans 16 amino acids. Germline V CDR1 and CDR2: MDHEN, SYDVKM. After removal of 2 bases from V and 6 bases from J, the junction contained 9 bases not matched to a gene. This sample is drawn from a study of identical twins. In TCRdb, the 5' RACE reads were re-called with MiXCR into one record per CDR3 protein. The repertoire holds about 810,000 distinct CDR3 sequences, with about 12% as singletons. Findings of the study overall: In monozygotic twins, models underestimated the sharing of out-of-frame TCR alpha. Reduced insertions were recorded for abundant cord blood beta clonotypes, with no such pattern in memory repertoires.

Separately, the same data were catalogued under a study of yellow fever vaccine responses in identical twins.

The sample consisted of PBMCs. The V call is TRBV28, the J call TRBJ2-3; TRBD2 matches 9 bases. The sequence derives from a woman between 18 and 29 years old in good health. CDR3 nucleotides: TGTGCCAGCAGTTTAAAAGGCGGGAGGGCCGCTGATACGCAGTATTTT. It codes for CASSLKGGRAADTQYF.